This T cell receptor beta chain was recorded in a study of T cells after yellow fever vaccination. TCRdb re-called the 5' RACE reads with MiXCR, one entry per CDR3 protein. Of some 600,000 distinct CDR3 sequences in the sample, about 17% were seen once. The starting material was PBMCs, obtained 5 days after the first yellow fever vaccination. The TCR originated in a man between 18 and 29 years old who received the YFV17D yellow fever vaccine.

For the CDR3, the DNA is TGTGCCAGCAGTACCGGGGAGTCCCAATGGGCTGAAGCTTTCTTT. It encodes CASSTGESQWAEAFF. The chain couples TRBV28 to TRBJ1-1, with D hard to call. The germline V and J ends were trimmed by 5 bases and 6 bases, with 19 bases remaining between them. This CDR3 region has 15 residues. Germline assignment: CDR1 MDHEN and CDR2 SYDVKM.